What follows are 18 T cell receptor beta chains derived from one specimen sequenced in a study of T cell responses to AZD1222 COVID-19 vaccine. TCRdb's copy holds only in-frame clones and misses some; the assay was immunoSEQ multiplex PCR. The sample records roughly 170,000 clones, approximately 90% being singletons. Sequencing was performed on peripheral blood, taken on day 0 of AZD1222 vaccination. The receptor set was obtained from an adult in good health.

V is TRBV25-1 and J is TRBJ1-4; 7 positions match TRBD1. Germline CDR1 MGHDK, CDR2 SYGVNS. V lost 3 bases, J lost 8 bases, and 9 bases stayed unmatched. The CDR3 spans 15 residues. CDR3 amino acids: CASSDHTGVPEKLFF. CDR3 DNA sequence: TGTGCCAGCAGTGACCACACAGGGGTTCCCGAAAAACTGTTTTTT.

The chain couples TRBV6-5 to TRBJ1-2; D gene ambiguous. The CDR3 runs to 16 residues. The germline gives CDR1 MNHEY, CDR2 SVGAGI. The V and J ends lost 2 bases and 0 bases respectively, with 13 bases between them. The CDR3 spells CASSYDAGPTNYGYTF. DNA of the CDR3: TGTGCCAGCAGTTACGATGCAGGCCCAACTAACTATGGCTACACCTTC.

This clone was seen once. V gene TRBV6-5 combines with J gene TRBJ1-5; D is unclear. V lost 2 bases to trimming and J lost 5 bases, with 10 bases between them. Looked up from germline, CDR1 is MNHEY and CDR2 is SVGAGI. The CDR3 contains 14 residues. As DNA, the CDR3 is TGTGCCAGCAGTTACAAGCGGGGAGATCAGCCCCAGCATTTT. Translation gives CASSYKRGDQPQHF.

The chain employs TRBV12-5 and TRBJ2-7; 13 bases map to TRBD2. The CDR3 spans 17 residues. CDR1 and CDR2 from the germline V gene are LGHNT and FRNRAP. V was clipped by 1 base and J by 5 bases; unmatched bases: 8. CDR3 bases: TGTGCTAGTGGTTTGGATGTTAGTGGGACTAGCGGGAACGAGCAGTACTTC. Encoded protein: CASGLDVSGTSGNEQYF.

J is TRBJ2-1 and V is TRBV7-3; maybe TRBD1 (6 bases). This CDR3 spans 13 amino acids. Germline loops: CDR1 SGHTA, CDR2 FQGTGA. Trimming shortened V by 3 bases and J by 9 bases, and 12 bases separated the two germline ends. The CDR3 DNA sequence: TGTGCCAGCAGCTTTAACAGGGTCGGTGAGCAGTTCTTC. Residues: CASSFNRVGEQFF.

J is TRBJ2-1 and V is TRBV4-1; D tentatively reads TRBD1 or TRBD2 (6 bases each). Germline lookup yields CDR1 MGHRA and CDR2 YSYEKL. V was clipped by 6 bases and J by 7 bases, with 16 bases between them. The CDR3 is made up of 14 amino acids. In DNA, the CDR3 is TGCGCCAGCAGGCCGGGACTTCAGGGGAATGAGCAGTTCTTC. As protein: CASRPGLQGNEQFF.

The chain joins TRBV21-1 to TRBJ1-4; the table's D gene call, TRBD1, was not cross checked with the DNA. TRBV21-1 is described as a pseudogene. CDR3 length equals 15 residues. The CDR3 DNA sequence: TGTGCCAGCAGCAAGGGGGCAGAGGGGAATGAAAAACTGTTTTTT. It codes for CASSKGAEGNEKLFF.

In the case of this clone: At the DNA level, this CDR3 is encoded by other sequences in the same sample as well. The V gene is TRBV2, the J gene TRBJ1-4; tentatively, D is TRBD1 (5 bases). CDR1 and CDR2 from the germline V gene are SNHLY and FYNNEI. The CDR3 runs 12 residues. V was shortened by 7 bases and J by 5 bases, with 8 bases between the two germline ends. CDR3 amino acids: CASTRDNEKLFF. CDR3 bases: TGTGCCAGCACCAGGGACAATGAAAAACTGTTTTTT.

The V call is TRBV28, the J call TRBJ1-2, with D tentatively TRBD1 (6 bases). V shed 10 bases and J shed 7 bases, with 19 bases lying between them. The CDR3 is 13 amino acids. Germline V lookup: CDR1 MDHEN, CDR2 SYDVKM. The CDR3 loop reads CAISGVSRSGYTF. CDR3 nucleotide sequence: TGTGCCATCTCAGGGGTCTCACGTAGTGGCTACACCTTC.

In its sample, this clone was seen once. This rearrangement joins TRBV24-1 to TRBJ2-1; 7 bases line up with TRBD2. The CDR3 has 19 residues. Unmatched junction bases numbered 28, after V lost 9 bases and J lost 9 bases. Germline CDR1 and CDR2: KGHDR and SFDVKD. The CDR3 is CATLPSRDYPRGYTVEQFF. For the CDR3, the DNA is TGTGCCACCCTACCTTCGAGGGACTACCCCAGAGGGTATACAGTTGAGCAGTTCTTC.

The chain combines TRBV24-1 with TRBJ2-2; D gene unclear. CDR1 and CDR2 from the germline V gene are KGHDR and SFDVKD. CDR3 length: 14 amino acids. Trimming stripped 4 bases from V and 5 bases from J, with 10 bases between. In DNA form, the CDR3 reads TGTGCCACCAGTGACCCGGACCAGACCGGGGAGCTGTTTTTT. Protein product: CATSDPDQTGELFF.

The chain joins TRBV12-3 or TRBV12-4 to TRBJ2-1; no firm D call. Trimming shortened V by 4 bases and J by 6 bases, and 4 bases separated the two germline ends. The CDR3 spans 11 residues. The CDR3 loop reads CASSYSNEQFF. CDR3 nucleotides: TGTGCCAGCAGTTACAGCAATGAGCAGTTCTTC.

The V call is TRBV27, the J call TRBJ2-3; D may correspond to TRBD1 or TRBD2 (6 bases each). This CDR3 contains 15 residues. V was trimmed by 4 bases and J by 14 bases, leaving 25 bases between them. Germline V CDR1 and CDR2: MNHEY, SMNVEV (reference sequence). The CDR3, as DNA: TGTGCCAGCAGTTCATCGGGGGCGGGATTTTCCCCCCCGTATTTT. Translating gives CASSSSGAGFSPPYF.

DNA of the CDR3: TGTGCCAGTAGTCCTATGGGAGGGAAACTGTTTTTT. This sequence encodes CASSPMGGKLFF. This chain connects TRBV19 to TRBJ1-4; D ambiguous. The length of the CDR3 is 12 residues. Trimming removed 5 bases from V and 11 bases from J, with 12 bases in between. Per the germline V gene, CDR1 is LNHDA and CDR2 is SQIVND (reference sequence).

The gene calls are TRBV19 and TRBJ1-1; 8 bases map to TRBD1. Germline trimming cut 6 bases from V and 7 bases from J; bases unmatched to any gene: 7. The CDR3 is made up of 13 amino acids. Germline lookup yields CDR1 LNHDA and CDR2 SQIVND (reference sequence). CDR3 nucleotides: TGTGCCAGTAGACCCAGGGGGCTATTTGAAGCTTTCTTT. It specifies CASRPRGLFEAFF.

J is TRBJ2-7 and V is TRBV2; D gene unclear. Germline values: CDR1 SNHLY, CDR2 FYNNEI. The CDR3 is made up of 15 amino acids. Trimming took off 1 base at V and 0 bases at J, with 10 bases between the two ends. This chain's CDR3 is CASSEERSSSYEQYF. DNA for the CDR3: TGTGCCAGCAGTGAAGAGAGATCCAGCTCCTACGAGCAGTACTTC.

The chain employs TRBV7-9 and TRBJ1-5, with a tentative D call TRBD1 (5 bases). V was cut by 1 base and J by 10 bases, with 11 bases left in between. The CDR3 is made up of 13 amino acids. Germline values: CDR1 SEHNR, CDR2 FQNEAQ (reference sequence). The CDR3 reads CASSLGGEGPQHF. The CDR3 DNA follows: TGTGCCAGCAGCTTAGGAGGGGAAGGCCCCCAGCATTTT. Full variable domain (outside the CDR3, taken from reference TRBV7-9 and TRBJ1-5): DTGVSQNPRHKITKRGQNVTFRCDPISEHNRLYWYRQTLGQGPEFLTYFQNEAQLEKSRLLSDRFSAERPKGSFSTLEIQRTEQGDSAMYLCASSLGGEGPQHFGDGTRLSIL.

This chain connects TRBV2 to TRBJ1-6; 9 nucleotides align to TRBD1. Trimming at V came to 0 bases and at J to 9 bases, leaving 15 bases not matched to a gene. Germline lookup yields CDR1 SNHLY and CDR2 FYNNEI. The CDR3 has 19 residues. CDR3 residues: CASSEAPGQGVIVGSPLHF. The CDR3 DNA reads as TGTGCCAGCAGTGAAGCCCCGGGACAGGGAGTAATTGTCGGTTCACCCCTCCACTTT. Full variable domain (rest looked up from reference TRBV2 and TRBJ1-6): EPEVTQTPSHQVTQMGQEVILRCVPISNHLYFYWYRQILGQKVEFLVSFYNNEISEKSEIFDDQFSVERPDGSNFTLKIRSTKLEDSAMYFCASSEAPGQGVIVGSPLHFGNGTRLTVT.